This T cell receptor (beta chain) was found in a study of OX40 agonist ivuxolimab in advanced cancers. Background on the whole study: Ivuxolimab was an agonistic, fully human IgG2 monoclonal antibody directed against OX40 (CD134), a costimulatory receptor. Intravenous ivuxolimab was administered to patients every 2 weeks at six dose levels: 0.01, 0.1, 0.3, 1.5, 3 and 10 mg/kg. Among the approximately 54 dose-escalation patients, about 19 had hepatocellular carcinoma, approximately 15 melanoma, 9 renal cell carcinoma and 9 head and neck cancer. A male proportion of nearly 85% and a mean age of approximately 58 years, ranging from about 20 to 85, were recorded for the dose-escalation cohort. Prior anti-PD-1, anti-PD-L1 or anti-CTLA-4 therapy was permitted, and checkpoint inhibitors had been received by about 37% of dose-escalation patients. Partial responses occurred in three dose-escalation patients, of whom one had hepatocellular carcinoma and two had cutaneous melanoma. Peripheral TCRbeta sequencing was intended to test whether TCR sequence diversity was altered and clonal T-cell expansion was caused by ivuxolimab. The monotherapy dose-escalation portion (N = 52 patients) of the phase I ivuxolimab trial is reported in the paper.

General conclusions and limits of the study: Low levels of normalized T-cell clonal expansion were also shown by some nonresponding patients. Which antigens the clonally expanded peripheral T cells were specific for was not determined. Clonal expansion of both CD4+ and CD8+ blood T cells was observed from baseline to week 6 at doses 0.1 to 3.0 mg/kg. Partial responders in the 0.1-3.0 mg/kg groups had among the lowest normalized peripheral clonal expansion, especially among CD8+ T cells. On average, CD8+ T cells showed more expanded clones than CD4+ T cells after ivuxolimab.

The trial excluded patients who had a history of autoimmune disease or who were on systemic immunosuppression. Peripheral blood for TCR sequencing was drawn from every dose cohort at baseline, at cycle 4 day 1 and at cycle 7 day 1. Samples came from an open-label, multicenter, first-in-human phase I dose-escalation trial of ivuxolimab. The trial enrolled adults with locally advanced or metastatic head and neck squamous cell, hepatocellular, melanoma or renal cell carcinoma. Before TCR sequencing, CD4+ and CD8+ T cells were separately sorted from peripheral blood. Genomic DNA was isolated from the sorted cells so that the TCRbeta CDR3 region could be sequenced. TCRbeta CDR3 regions were sequenced using the immunoSEQ Assay. Drawn from immuneACCESS, this table holds only the in-frame rearrangements with V and J called that TCRdb kept. Clones are partly lost; checked studies trace under half to an unresolved V gene and leave the rest unexplained. The table for this sample lists nearly 90,000 clones; 87% of them were counted only once. The ten largest clones capture about 1.5% of the sample.

As regards this clone: No cognate antigen has been identified for it. One base away there is no much larger clone; base qualities are not given.

The germline ends are 10 bases apart after V is trimmed by 1 base and J by 4 bases. CDR1 SGHTA and CDR2 FQGNSA were looked up in the germline V gene. Inclusive of the bounding cysteine and phenylalanine, the CDR3 is 14 residues long. The read is trimmed to its CDR3 DNA, 42 bases read in frame from base 1. This clonotype originated in an adult with an advanced solid tumor such as melanoma, head and neck, liver or kidney cancer. The sequence is built from TRBV7-2 and TRBJ2-5; there is no confident call for the D gene. This specimen consisted of CD4+ or CD8+ T cells sorted from blood, obtained in a trial of the OX40 agonist ivuxolimab. The bases read TGTGCCAGCAGCTTAGTAGCCGAAGGAGAGACCCAGTACTTC. Its translation reads: CASSLVAEGETQYF.